A single sample is the source of the 12 T cell receptor beta chains below, sequenced in a study of CD8 T cells in ankylosing spondylitis. These receptors' targets are unknown. One entry per CDR3 protein results from TCRdb running MiXCR on the 5' RACE reads. The repertoire holds under 950,000 distinct CDR3 sequences, with about 20% as singletons. General study points: About 8 highly homologous variants made up a TCR beta motif, and this motif appeared characteristic of ankylosing spondylitis blood.

Sequencing input: blood, either unsorted or a sorted T cell fraction (not recorded which). The receptors derive from a male donor with ankylosing spondylitis.

This clonotype came up a few times. V is TRBV5-6 and J is TRBJ2-1; D not certain. The CDR3 contains 13 residues. Trimming took 4 bases from V and 9 from J, leaving 14 bases between them. Germline V lookup: CDR1 SGHDT, CDR2 YYEEEE. CDR3 region: CASSQPPEAEQFF. CDR3 bases: TGTGCCAGCAGCCAACCACCCGAGGCTGAGCAGTTCTTC.

The gene calls are TRBV29-1 and TRBJ1-1; 7 nucleotides match TRBD1. Germline CDR1 and CDR2: SQVTM and ANQGSEA. CDR3 size: 13 residues. After removal of 7 bases from V and 6 bases from J, the junction contained 11 bases not matched to a gene. The CDR3 sequence is CSARDRVGAEAFF. The CDR3 bases are TGCAGCGCTCGAGACAGGGTCGGGGCTGAAGCTTTCTTT. Together with reference TRBV29-1 and TRBJ1-1, the CDR3 gives the full variable domain: SAVISQKPSRDICQRGTSLTIQCQVDSQVTMMFWYRQQPGQSLTLIATANQGSEATYESGFVIDKFPISRPNLTFSTLTVSNMSPEDSSIYLCSARDRVGAEAFFGQGTRLTVV.

This clonotype was seen a handful of times. The rearrangement links TRBV3-1 to TRBJ2-3; 8 bases are a match to TRBD2. In germline, CDR1 is LGHDT, CDR2 YNNKEL (reference sequence). The CDR3 covers 17 residues. Trimming cost V 0 bases and J 4 bases; bases outside gene matches: 9. The chain's CDR3 is CASSQDIAGGRADTQYF. The CDR3 DNA reads TGTGCCAGCAGCCAAGATATTGCGGGGGGCCGGGCAGATACGCAGTATTTT.

This clonotype was recorded only once. This chain connects TRBV18 to TRBJ1-1; TRBD1 might be the D (6 bases). Germline V lookup: CDR1 KGHSH, CDR2 LQKENI. The CDR3 covers 12 residues. Trimming took off 6 bases at V and 7 bases at J, with 12 bases between the two ends. The CDR3 sequence is CASSLQGSEAFF. CDR3 nucleotides: TGTGCCAGCTCGTTACAGGGTAGTGAAGCTTTCTTT.

This clonotype was counted only a few times. The CDR3 sequence: CASSRDTPGTEAFF. The DNA of the CDR3 is TGCGCCAGCAGCAGAGACACCCCAGGCACTGAAGCTTTCTTT. The chain joins TRBV5-1 to TRBJ1-1; unclear D gene. This CDR3 has 14 residues. From germline, CDR1 is SGHRS and CDR2 YFSETQ. V was pared by 4 bases and J by 4 bases, with 14 bases between.

This clonotype was seen a handful of times. This chain links TRBV4-1 with TRBJ1-4; D not resolved. Germline V gene lookup returns CDR1 MGHRA and CDR2 YSYEKL. V dropped 1 base and J dropped 7 bases, with 10 bases sitting between them. The CDR3 extends over 14 amino acids. The CDR3 coding sequence is TGCGCCAGCAGCCAAGTGGCAGTTGTTGAAAAACTGTTTTTT. Protein: CASSQVAVVEKLFF.

V gene TRBV20-1 combines with J gene TRBJ2-1; a weak D match, TRBD2 (7 bases). CDR1 is DFQATT and CDR2 is SNEGSKA in the germline V gene (reference sequence). CDR3 size: 14 residues. V was shortened by 1 base and J by 7 bases, with 14 bases between the two germline ends. CDR3 bases: TGCAGTGCTAGAGGTTCGGGGGGCATGAATGAGCAGTTCTTC. Its protein is CSARGSGGMNEQFF.

Worth noting for this clonotype: A read error may account for a junction end that differs from germline. The genes are TRBV12-3 or TRBV12-4 and TRBJ1-3, with D unclear. There are 19 residues in the CDR3. The CDR3 DNA reads as TGTGCCCGCAGTTTAGTCCCGAGTATTACGGGCCGAGGAAGAAACACCATATATTTT. This sequence encodes CARSLVPSITGRGRNTIYF.

This clonotype was detected a few times. This chain uses TRBV20-1 with TRBJ2-1; 9 nucleotides line up with TRBD2. Germline lookup yields CDR1 DFQATT and CDR2 SNEGSKA (reference sequence). The V and J ends lost 3 bases and 7 bases, in that order; junction bases with no gene match: 4. The CDR3 has 13 amino acids. DNA for the CDR3: TGCAGTGCTAGTCAGACTAGCGGTAATGAGCAGTTCTTC. This translates into CSASQTSGNEQFF.

The chain recombines TRBV2 with TRBJ2-1, with 16 bases fitting TRBD2. In germline, CDR1 is SNHLY, CDR2 FYNNEI. Trimming removed 4 bases from V and 8 bases from J; junction bases left unmatched: 5. This CDR3 region has 16 residues. The CDR3 reads CASSGGGLAGGHEQFF. In nucleotides, the CDR3 is TGTGCCAGCAGTGGAGGGGGACTAGCGGGAGGGCATGAGCAGTTCTTC.

The chain recombines TRBV18 with TRBJ1-5, with 8 bases that match TRBD1. This CDR3 comprises 15 residues. Germline V gene sequence: CDR1 KGHSH, CDR2 LQKENI. V lost 6 bases, J lost 2 bases, and 6 bases stayed unmatched. The CDR3 spells CASSQMTGGNQPQHF. Written as DNA, the CDR3 is TGTGCCAGCTCCCAGATGACAGGGGGCAATCAGCCCCAGCATTTT.

The chain is built from TRBV20-1 and TRBJ2-1, with 13 bases identical to TRBD2. This CDR3 region has 16 residues. Germline V gene sequence: CDR1 DFQATT, CDR2 SNEGSKA (reference sequence). V lost 6 bases to trimming and J lost 0 bases; unmatched junction nucleotides: 5. The CDR3 reads CSAAGLAGYSYNEQFF. Here the CDR3 DNA reads TGCAGTGCCGCGGGACTAGCGGGGTACTCCTACAATGAGCAGTTCTTC.